Presented here are 20 T cell receptor beta chains from one specimen sequenced in a study of blood T cell repertoires in COVID-19. The data were produced by immunoSEQ multiplex PCR, yet TCRdb's version contains in-frame clones alone and is incomplete. The sample includes tens of thousands of clones, over 85% seen only once; the top ten take roughly 2.3%. Specimen: peripheral blood. The receptors were sampled from a man in his fifties with acute or convalescent COVID-19.

This clone showed up just once. The chain combines TRBV6-5 with TRBJ1-5, with TRBD1 identical over 7 bases. This CDR3 contains 14 residues. V was pared by 6 bases and J by 9 bases, with 11 bases of the junction left unmatched. Germline loops: CDR1 MNHEY, CDR2 SVGAGI. The chain's CDR3 is CASSPTGNHRPQHF. CDR3 DNA: TGTGCCAGCAGCCCGACAGGGAACCATCGGCCCCAGCATTTT.

This sequence joins TRBV6-1 and TRBJ2-2; TRBD2 matches 8 bases. The CDR3 runs to 16 residues. The V and J ends lost 3 bases and 4 bases, in that order; junction bases with no gene match: 7. The germline gives CDR1 MNHNS, CDR2 SASEGT. CDR3 loop: CASSDSGGLGTGELFF. The CDR3 coding sequence is TGTGCCAGCAGTGATTCGGGGGGGCTGGGCACCGGGGAGCTGTTTTTT.

The gene calls are TRBV11-1 and TRBJ2-4; possibly TRBD1 for D (6 bases). The CDR3 runs to 15 residues. The V gene lost 5 bases and the J gene lost 4 bases, with 15 bases spanning the gap. The germline CDR1 and CDR2 sequences are SGHAT and FQDESV (reference sequence). CDR3 region: CASSPERTAKNIQYF. CDR3 nucleotide sequence: TGTGCCAGCAGCCCTGAACGGACAGCGAAAAACATTCAGTACTTC.

The V and J genes are TRBV12-3 or TRBV12-4 and TRBJ1-1; D might be TRBD1 (5 bases). This CDR3 has 13 residues. V lost 3 bases to trimming and J lost 8 bases, with 13 bases between them. CDR3 amino acids: CASSFRQGIEAFF. As DNA, the CDR3 is TGTGCCAGCAGTTTTAGGCAGGGTATAGAAGCTTTCTTT.

The table lists this clone with a few counts. J is TRBJ1-3 and V is TRBV7-8, with a tentative D call TRBD1 (5 bases). The CDR3 sequence is 16 residues long. Germline CDR1 and CDR2: SGHVS and FQNEAQ. Trimming pared 4 bases from V and 0 bases from J, leaving 13 bases between. CDR3 sequence reads: CASSWGVPLSGNTIYF. The DNA of the CDR3 is TGTGCCAGCAGCTGGGGGGTCCCCCTCTCTGGAAACACCATATATTTT.

This chain connects TRBV2 to TRBJ2-5; 8 bases align to TRBD1. This CDR3 comprises 15 residues. Looked up from germline, CDR1 is SNHLY and CDR2 is FYNNEI. The V segment lost 6 bases and the J segment 5 bases; nucleotides outside the gene matches: 11. This CDR3 reads CASRRDRGGRETQYF. As DNA, the CDR3 is TGTGCCAGCAGAAGAGACAGGGGCGGCCGGGAGACCCAGTACTTC.

This clone was recorded once. The genes are TRBV7-8 and TRBJ2-5; 8 bases are a match to TRBD2. The V segment lost 0 bases and the J segment 2 bases; nucleotides outside the gene matches: 5. The germline CDR1 and CDR2 sequences are SGHVS and FQNEAQ. The length of the CDR3 is 16 residues. The CDR3 sequence: CASSLARPGGQETQYF. CDR3 in DNA: TGTGCCAGCAGCTTAGCTCGTCCGGGGGGGCAAGAGACCCAGTACTTC.

V and J are TRBV6-5 and TRBJ2-1, with 10 nucleotides matching TRBD2. The CDR3 sequence is 14 residues long. Trimming removed 7 bases from V and 5 bases from J; junction bases left unmatched: 5. Per germline, CDR1 MNHEY and CDR2 SVGAGI. The CDR3 DNA sequence: TGTGCCAGCATTTCCGGGACTAGCGACAATGAGCAGTTCTTC. This translates into CASISGTSDNEQFF.

The J gene is TRBJ1-1, the V gene TRBV7-2; the D is unclear. The CDR3 sequence is 15 residues long. Germline values: CDR1 SGHTA, CDR2 FQGNSA. With 5 bases removed from V and 1 base from J, the gap between germline ends came to 14 bases. CDR3 DNA sequence: TGTGCCAGCAGCCCCCGGGGAGGGAGGAACACTGAAGCTTTCTTT. Translation gives CASSPRGGRNTEAFF. Looking up the rest from reference TRBV7-2 and TRBJ1-1 gives the full variable domain: GAGVSQSPSNKVTEKGKDVELRCDPISGHTALYWYRQSLGQGLEFLIYFQGNSAPDKSGLPSDRFSAERTGGSVSTLTIQRTQQEDSAVYLCASSPRGGRNTEAFFGQGTRLTVV.

V gene TRBV5-1 combines with J gene TRBJ2-7; 9 nucleotides align to TRBD1. The length of the CDR3 is 15 residues. The ends lost 4 bases at V and 3 bases at J; junction bases unmatched: 8. From germline, CDR1 is SGHRS and CDR2 YFSETQ. The DNA for the CDR3 is TGCGCCAGCAGCCCGGGACAGGGCCTTCTCTACGAGCAGTACTTC. Its protein product is CASSPGQGLLYEQYF.

V and J are TRBV6-1 and TRBJ1-4, with a weak D call TRBD1 (6 bases). Germline V gives CDR1 MNHNS, CDR2 SASEGT. V was pared by 2 bases and J by 4 bases, with 11 bases between. This CDR3 is built from 15 residues. CDR3 coding DNA: TGTGCCAGCAGTGAACAGGGGTCGGGTAATGAAAAACTGTTTTTT. Protein product: CASSEQGSGNEKLFF.

This chain uses TRBV7-6 with TRBJ2-7; D is ambiguous. CDR3 size: 12 residues. The germline V and J ends were trimmed by 5 bases and 5 bases, with 10 bases remaining between them. From germline, CDR1 is SGHVS and CDR2 FNYEAQ. The CDR3 loop is CASSLGFHEQYF. The CDR3 nucleotides read TGTGCCAGCAGCCTCGGGTTCCACGAGCAGTACTTC. Combining the CDR3 with reference TRBV7-6 and TRBJ2-7 gives the whole variable domain GAGVSQSPRYKVTKRGQDVALRCDPISGHVSLYWYRQALGQGPEFLTYFNYEAQQDKSGLPNDRFSAERPEGSISTLTIQRTEQRDSAMYRCASSLGFHEQYFGPGTRLTVT.

The rearrangement links TRBV5-6 to TRBJ2-1, with 15 bases that match TRBD2. CDR1 and CDR2 (germline): SGHDT, YYEEEE. Losses at the gene ends were 4 bases for V and 6 bases for J; bases not matched to a gene: 8. The CDR3 totals 17 residues. CDR3 nucleotides: TGTGCCAGCAGCCTGGGACTAGCGGGAGGCCGCCTCAATGAGCAGTTCTTC. Translating gives CASSLGLAGGRLNEQFF.

This chain uses TRBV11-2 with TRBJ2-4; 12 nucleotides agree with TRBD2. The CDR3 runs to 17 residues. The J segment lost 7 bases and the V segment lost 2 bases, leaving 9 bases of the junction unmatched. Per germline, CDR1 SGHAT and CDR2 FQNNGV. CDR3: CASSLTPLAGGPNIQYF. As DNA, the CDR3 is TGTGCCAGCAGCTTAACGCCCCTAGCGGGGGGGCCTAACATTCAGTACTTC.

The rearrangement uses TRBV7-9 and TRBJ2-7, with TRBD1 as a possible D gene (6 bases). The CDR3 extends over 18 amino acids. Between the trimmed V and J ends, which lost 5 bases and 5 bases, there was a span of 28 bases. Germline assignment: CDR1 SEHNR and CDR2 FQNEAQ (reference sequence). The CDR3 is CASSVTLLTGSGRNEQYF. CDR3 DNA sequence: TGTGCCAGCAGCGTTACGTTATTAACAGGGTCCGGCAGGAACGAGCAGTACTTC.

The rearrangement links TRBV9 to TRBJ1-2, with 11 bases lining up with TRBD1. Trimming took 4 bases from V and 5 from J; bases not matched to a gene: 7. The V gene's germline CDR1 is SGDLS and CDR2 YYNGEE. This CDR3 spans 15 amino acids. CDR3: CASSYRDRGSYGYTF. The CDR3 nucleotides read TGTGCCAGCAGCTATCGGGACAGGGGGAGTTATGGCTACACCTTC.

This clone was recorded only once. This chain joins TRBV2 and TRBJ2-3; D might be TRBD1 (5 bases). The CDR3 sequence is 12 residues long. The germline V gene has CDR1 SNHLY and CDR2 FYNNEI. V was shortened by 7 bases and J by 5 bases, with 10 bases between the two germline ends. The DNA for the CDR3 is TGTGCCAGCACGGCAGGACAAGATACGCAGTATTTT. Translation: CASTAGQDTQYF.

The CDR3 here is CASSSTVENEKLFF. The CDR3 DNA sequence: TGTGCCAGCAGCTCGACAGTGGAAAATGAAAAACTGTTTTTT. The chain is built from TRBV3-1 (or the pseudogene TRBV3-2) and TRBJ1-4, with TRBD1 as a possible D gene (5 bases). The germline V gene has CDR1 LGHDT and CDR2 YNNKEL (reference sequence). The ends were cut back, 5 bases at V and 5 bases at J, with 12 bases in the middle. This CDR3 has 14 amino acids.

The chain recombines TRBV19 with TRBJ1-5, with D tentatively TRBD1 (6 bases). The CDR3 consists of 17 residues. Germline V CDR1 and CDR2: LNHDA, SQIVND (reference sequence). Trimming took 4 bases from V and 6 from J, leaving 22 bases between them. The CDR3 protein is CASSKRNREWGAQPQHF. Here the CDR3 DNA reads TGTGCCAGTAGTAAACGAAACAGGGAGTGGGGCGCTCAGCCCCAGCATTTT. Full variable domain (outside the CDR3, taken from reference TRBV19 and TRBJ1-5): DGGITQSPKYLFRKEGQNVTLSCEQNLNHDAMYWYRQDPGQGLRLIYYSQIVNDFQKGDIAEGYSVSREKKESFPLTVTSAQKNPTAFYLCASSKRNREWGAQPQHFGDGTRLSIL.

J is TRBJ1-1 and V is TRBV4-3; D perhaps matches TRBD1 (5 bases). Per the germline V gene, CDR1 is LGHNA and CDR2 is YSLEER. CDR3 length: 16 residues. V was trimmed by 1 base and J by 2 bases, leaving 14 bases between them. This chain's CDR3 is CASSQVSGGLNTEAFF. The DNA of the CDR3 is TGCGCCAGCAGCCAAGTGTCGGGGGGGTTAAACACTGAAGCTTTCTTT.